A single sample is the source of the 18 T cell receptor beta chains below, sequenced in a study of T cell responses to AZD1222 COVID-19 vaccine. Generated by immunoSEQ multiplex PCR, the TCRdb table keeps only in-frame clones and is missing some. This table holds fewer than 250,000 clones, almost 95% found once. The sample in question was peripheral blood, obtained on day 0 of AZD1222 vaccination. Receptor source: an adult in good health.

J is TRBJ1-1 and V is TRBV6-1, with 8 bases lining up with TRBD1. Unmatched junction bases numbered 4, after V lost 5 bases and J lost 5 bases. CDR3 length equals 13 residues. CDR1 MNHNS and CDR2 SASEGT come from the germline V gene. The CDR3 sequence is CASSTGGGTEAFF. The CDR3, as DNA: TGTGCCAGCAGTACAGGGGGAGGAACTGAAGCTTTCTTT.

The CDR3 DNA is TGCGCCAGCAGCTTGGCTGCAGGGTTGGCAGATACGCAGTATTTT. Its translation: CASSLAAGLADTQYF. The chain has TRBV5-1 and TRBJ2-3, with D possibly matching TRBD1 (5 bases). V dropped 0 bases and J dropped 4 bases, with 12 bases sitting between them. The germline V gene encodes CDR1 SGHRS and CDR2 YFSETQ. This CDR3 contains 15 residues. The whole variable domain, filled in from reference TRBV5-1 and TRBJ2-3, reads KAGVTQTPRYLIKTRGQQVTLSCSPISGHRSVSWYQQTPGQGLQFLFEYFSETQRNKGNFPGRFSGRQFSNSRSEMNVSTLELGDSALYLCASSLAAGLADTQYFGPGTRLTVL.

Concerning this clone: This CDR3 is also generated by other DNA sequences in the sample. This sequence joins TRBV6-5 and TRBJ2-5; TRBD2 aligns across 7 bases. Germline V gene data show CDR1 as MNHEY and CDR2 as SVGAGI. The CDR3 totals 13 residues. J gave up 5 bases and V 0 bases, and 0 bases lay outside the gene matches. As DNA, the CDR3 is TGTGCCAGCAGTTACTCTAGCGGGGAGACCCAGTACTTC. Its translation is CASSYSSGETQYF.

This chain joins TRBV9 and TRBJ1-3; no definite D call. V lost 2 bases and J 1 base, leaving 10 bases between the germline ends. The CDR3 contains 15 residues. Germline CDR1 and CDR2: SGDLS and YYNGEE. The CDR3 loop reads CASSVDAGSGNTIYF. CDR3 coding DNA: TGTGCCAGCAGCGTCGATGCGGGGTCTGGAAACACCATATATTTT.

Written as DNA, the CDR3 is TGTGCCAGCAGCGCAATCGATAATTCACCCCTCCACTTT. Its protein product is CASSAIDNSPLHF. J is TRBJ1-6 and V is TRBV3-1 (or the pseudogene TRBV3-2); no firm D call. Germline V gives CDR1 LGHDT, CDR2 YNNKEL (reference sequence). The ends were cut back, 5 bases at V and 5 bases at J, with 7 bases in the middle. CDR3 length: 13 residues.

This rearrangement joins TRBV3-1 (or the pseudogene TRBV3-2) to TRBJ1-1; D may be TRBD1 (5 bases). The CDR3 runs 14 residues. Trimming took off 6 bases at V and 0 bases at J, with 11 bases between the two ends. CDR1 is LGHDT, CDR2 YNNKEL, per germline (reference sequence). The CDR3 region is CASRLGRLNTEAFF. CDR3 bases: TGTGCCAGCAGACTGGGACGGCTGAACACTGAAGCTTTCTTT.

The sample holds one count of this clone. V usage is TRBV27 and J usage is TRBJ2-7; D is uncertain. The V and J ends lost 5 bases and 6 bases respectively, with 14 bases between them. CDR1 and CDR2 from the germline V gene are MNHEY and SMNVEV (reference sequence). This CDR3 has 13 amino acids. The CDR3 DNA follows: TGTGCCAGCAGTCCGCTCCAGCTGTCCGAGCAGTACTTC. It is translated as CASSPLQLSEQYF.

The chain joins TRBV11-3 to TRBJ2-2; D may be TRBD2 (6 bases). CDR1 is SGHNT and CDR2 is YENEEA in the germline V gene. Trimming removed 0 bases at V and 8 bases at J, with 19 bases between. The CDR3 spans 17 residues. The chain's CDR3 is CASSLDAVGGNQGELFF. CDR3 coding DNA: TGTGCCAGCAGCTTAGATGCTGTCGGGGGAAATCAGGGGGAGCTGTTTTTT.

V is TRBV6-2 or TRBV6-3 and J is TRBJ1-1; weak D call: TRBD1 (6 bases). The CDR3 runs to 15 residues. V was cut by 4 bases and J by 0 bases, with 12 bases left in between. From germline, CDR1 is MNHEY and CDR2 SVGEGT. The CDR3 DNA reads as TGTGCCAGCAGTTTAACAGGGCCCATGAACACTGAAGCTTTCTTT. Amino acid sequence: CASSLTGPMNTEAFF.

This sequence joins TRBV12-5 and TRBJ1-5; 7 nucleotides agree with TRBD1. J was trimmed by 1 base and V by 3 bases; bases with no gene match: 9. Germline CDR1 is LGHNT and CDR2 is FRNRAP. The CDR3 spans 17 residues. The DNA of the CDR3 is TGTGCTAGTGGTTTAGTCCAGGGGGGGATGAGCAATCAGCCCCAGCATTTT. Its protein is CASGLVQGGMSNQPQHF.

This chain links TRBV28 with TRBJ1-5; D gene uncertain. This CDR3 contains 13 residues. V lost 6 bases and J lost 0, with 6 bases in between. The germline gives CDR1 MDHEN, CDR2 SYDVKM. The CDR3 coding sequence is TGTGCCAGCAGAGACATTAGCAATCAGCCCCAGCATTTT. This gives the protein CASRDISNQPQHF.

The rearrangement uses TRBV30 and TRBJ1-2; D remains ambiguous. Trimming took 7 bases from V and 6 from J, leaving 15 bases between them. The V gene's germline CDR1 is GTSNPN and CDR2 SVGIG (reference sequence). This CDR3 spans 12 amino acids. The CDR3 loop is CAFDRRSNGYTF. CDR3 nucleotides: TGTGCCTTCGACCGACGGTCAAATGGCTACACCTTC.

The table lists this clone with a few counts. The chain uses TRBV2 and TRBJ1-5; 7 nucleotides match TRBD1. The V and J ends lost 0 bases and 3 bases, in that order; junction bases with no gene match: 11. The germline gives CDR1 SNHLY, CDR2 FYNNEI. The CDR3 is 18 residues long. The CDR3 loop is CASSEAIRTGHFNQPQHF. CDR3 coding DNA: TGTGCCAGCAGTGAAGCGATTAGGACAGGCCACTTCAATCAGCCCCAGCATTTT.

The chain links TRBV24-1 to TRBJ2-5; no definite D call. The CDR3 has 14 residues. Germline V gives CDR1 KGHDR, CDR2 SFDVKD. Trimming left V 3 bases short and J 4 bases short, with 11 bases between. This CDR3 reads CATSDTKIGETQYF. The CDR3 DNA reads TGTGCCACCAGTGATACTAAGATAGGAGAGACCCAGTACTTC.

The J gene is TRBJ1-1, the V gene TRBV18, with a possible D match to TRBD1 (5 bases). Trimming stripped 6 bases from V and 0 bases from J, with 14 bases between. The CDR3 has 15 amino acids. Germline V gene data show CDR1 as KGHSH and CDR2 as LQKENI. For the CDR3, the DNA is TGTGCCAGCTCCGTGAGAAAGGACATGAACACTGAAGCTTTCTTT. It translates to CASSVRKDMNTEAFF.

CDR3: CASSYDRVPEAFF. CDR3 in DNA: TGTGCCAGCAGCTACGACAGGGTCCCTGAAGCTTTCTTT. The rearrangement links TRBV11-2 to TRBJ1-1, with TRBD1 matching 7 bases. The CDR3 has 13 amino acids. CDR1 SGHAT and CDR2 FQNNGV come from the germline V gene. V dropped 4 bases and J dropped 6; count of bases not matched to a gene: 5.

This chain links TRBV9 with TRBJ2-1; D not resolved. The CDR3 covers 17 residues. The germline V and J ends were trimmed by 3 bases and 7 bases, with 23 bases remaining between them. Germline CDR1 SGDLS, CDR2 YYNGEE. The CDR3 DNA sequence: TGTGCCAGCAGCGCCATAAGGAAGACGGACGGTAGTAATGAGCAGTTCTTC. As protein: CASSAIRKTDGSNEQFF. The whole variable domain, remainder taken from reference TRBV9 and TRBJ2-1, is DSGVTQTPKHLITATGQRVTLRCSPRSGDLSVYWYQQSLDQGLQFLIQYYNGEERAKGNILERFSAQQFPDLHSELNLSSLELGDSALYFCASSAIRKTDGSNEQFFGPGTRLTVL.

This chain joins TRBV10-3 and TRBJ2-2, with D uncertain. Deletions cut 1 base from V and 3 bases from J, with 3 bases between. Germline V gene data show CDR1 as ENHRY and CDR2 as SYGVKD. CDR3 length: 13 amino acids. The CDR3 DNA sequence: TGTGCCATCAGTGAGTTGTACACCGGGGAGCTGTTTTTT. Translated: CAISELYTGELFF.